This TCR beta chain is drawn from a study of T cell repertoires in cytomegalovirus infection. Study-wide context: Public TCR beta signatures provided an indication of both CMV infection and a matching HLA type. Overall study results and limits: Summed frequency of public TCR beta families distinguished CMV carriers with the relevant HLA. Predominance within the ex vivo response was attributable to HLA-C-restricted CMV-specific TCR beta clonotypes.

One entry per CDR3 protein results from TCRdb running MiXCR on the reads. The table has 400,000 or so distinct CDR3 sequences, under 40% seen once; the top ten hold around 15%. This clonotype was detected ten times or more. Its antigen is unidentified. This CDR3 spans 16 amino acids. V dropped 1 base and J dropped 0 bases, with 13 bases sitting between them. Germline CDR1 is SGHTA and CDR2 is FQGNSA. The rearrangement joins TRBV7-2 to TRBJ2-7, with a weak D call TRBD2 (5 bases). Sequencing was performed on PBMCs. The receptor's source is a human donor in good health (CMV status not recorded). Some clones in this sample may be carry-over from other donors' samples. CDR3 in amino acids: CASSLDRGTSSYEQYF. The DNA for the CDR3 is TGTGCCAGCAGCTTAGACCGGGGAACCTCCTCCTACGAGCAGTACTTC.